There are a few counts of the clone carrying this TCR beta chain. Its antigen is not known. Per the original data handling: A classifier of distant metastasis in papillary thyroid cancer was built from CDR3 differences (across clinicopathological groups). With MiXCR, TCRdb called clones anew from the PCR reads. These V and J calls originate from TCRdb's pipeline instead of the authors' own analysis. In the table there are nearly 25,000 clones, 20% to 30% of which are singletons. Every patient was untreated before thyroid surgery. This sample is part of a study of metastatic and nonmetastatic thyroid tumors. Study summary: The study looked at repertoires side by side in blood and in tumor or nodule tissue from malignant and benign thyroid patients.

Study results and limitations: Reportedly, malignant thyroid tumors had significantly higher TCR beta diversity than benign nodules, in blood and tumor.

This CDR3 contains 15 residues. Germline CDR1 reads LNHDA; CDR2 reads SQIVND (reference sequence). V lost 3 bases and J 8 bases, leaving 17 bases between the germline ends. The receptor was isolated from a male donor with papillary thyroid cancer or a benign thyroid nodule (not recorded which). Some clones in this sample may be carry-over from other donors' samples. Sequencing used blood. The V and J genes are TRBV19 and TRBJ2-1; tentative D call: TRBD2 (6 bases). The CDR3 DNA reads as TGTGCCAGTAGTATCGGAACCGGGAGCGGTTATGAGCAGTTCTTC. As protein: CASSIGTGSGYEQFF. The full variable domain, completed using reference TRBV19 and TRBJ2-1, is DGGITQSPKYLFRKEGQNVTLSCEQNLNHDAMYWYRQDPGQGLRLIYYSQIVNDFQKGDIAEGYSVSREKKESFPLTVTSAQKNPTAFYLCASSIGTGSGYEQFFGPGTRLTVL.